Listed below are T cell receptor beta chains from one sample, sequenced in a study of T cell responses to AZD1222 COVID-19 vaccine. TCRdb's table, derived via immunoSEQ multiplex PCR, lists solely in-frame clones and lacks some. Counted here are around 130,000 clones, just under 95% occurring once; the ten biggest clones make up around 1.1%. This specimen consisted of peripheral blood, obtained 28 days after the second AZD1222 dose. The receptors come from an adult who received the AZD1222 COVID-19 vaccine. Each CDR3 is given with its conserved first and last residue. A D gene is named only where the DNA matches it firmly. For some rows the clone size is stated as once, few or many, or as a class when expanded; others skip it.

len: 11; v_gene: TRBV29-1; d_gene: TRBD1; abundance: NA; j_gene: TRBJ2-4; CDR3nt: TGCAGCGCCAACAGGGGGAACATTCAGTACTTC; CDR3aa: CSANRGNIQYF
len: 13; v_gene: TRBV24-1; d_gene: NA; abundance: NA; j_gene: TRBJ1-1; CDR3nt: TGTGCCACCAGTACAGGGACGAGAACTGAAGCTTTCTTT; CDR3aa: CATSTGTRTEAFF
len: 17; v_gene: TRBV24-1; d_gene: NA; abundance: NA; j_gene: TRBJ2-2; CDR3nt: TGTGCCACCAGTGATTTTGGCGGGCCTTCGAACACCGGGGAGCTGTTTTTT; CDR3aa: CATSDFGGPSNTGELFF
len: 15; v_gene: TRBV5-4; d_gene: TRBD2; abundance: once; j_gene: TRBJ2-7; CDR3nt: TGTGCCAGCAGCTTGGGACTAGCGCCTGCCTACGAGCAGTACTTC; CDR3aa: CASSLGLAPAYEQYF
len: 13; v_gene: TRBV2; d_gene: TRBD1; abundance: NA; j_gene: TRBJ1-6; CDR3nt: TGTGCCAGCAGCGGACAGGGGAATTCACCCCTCCACTTT; CDR3aa: CASSGQGNSPLHF
len: 17; v_gene: TRBV15; d_gene: NA; abundance: NA; j_gene: TRBJ2-6; CDR3nt: TGTGCCACCAGCAGAGCCAGGGGGGGGCTAGGGGCCAACGTCCTGACTTTC; CDR3aa: CATSRARGGLGANVLTF
len: 18; v_gene: TRBV3-1/TRBV3-2; d_gene: TRBD2; abundance: once; j_gene: TRBJ2-2; CDR3nt: TGTGCCAGCAGCCAAGAGGCCGGGACTACCCGAAGGACCGGGGAGCTGTTTTTT; CDR3aa: CASSQEAGTTRRTGELFF
len: 14; v_gene: TRBV7-9; d_gene: NA; abundance: NA; j_gene: TRBJ1-4; CDR3nt: TGTGCCAGCAGCTTAGGGTGGGGCGGAGAAAAACTGTTTTTT; CDR3aa: CASSLGWGGEKLFF
len: 14; v_gene: TRBV6-6; d_gene: NA; abundance: NA; j_gene: TRBJ2-2; CDR3nt: TGTGCCAGCAGTCAAATGACGGGTACCGGGGAGCTGTTTTTT; CDR3aa: CASSQMTGTGELFF
len: 16; v_gene: TRBV25-1; d_gene: NA; abundance: NA; j_gene: TRBJ2-3; CDR3nt: TGTGCCAGCAGTAGGGACGTCGGTCATAGCACAGATACGCAGTATTTT; CDR3aa: CASSRDVGHSTDTQYF
len: 14; v_gene: TRBV11-1; d_gene: TRBD2; abundance: NA; j_gene: TRBJ2-1; CDR3nt: TGTGCCAGCACAAGCGGTAGCGGGAGTGATGAGCAGTTCTTC; CDR3aa: CASTSGSGSDEQFF
len: 16; v_gene: TRBV7-2; d_gene: NA; abundance: NA; j_gene: TRBJ1-5; CDR3nt: TGTGCCAGCAGCTTAAGTGGGGGCGTTAGCAATCAGCCCCAGCATTTT; CDR3aa: CASSLSGGVSNQPQHF
len: 15; v_gene: TRBV6-6; d_gene: NA; abundance: NA; j_gene: TRBJ1-3; CDR3nt: TGTGCCAGCAGTTACGGCGACAGCTCTGGAAACACCATATATTTT; CDR3aa: CASSYGDSSGNTIYF
len: 15; v_gene: TRBV7-9; d_gene: NA; abundance: NA; j_gene: TRBJ2-7; CDR3nt: TGTGCCAGCAGGACGGGGGGCGGAAAGACCTACGAGCAGTACTTC; CDR3aa: CASRTGGGKTYEQYF
len: 14; v_gene: TRBV7-9; d_gene: NA; abundance: NA; j_gene: TRBJ1-2; CDR3nt: TGTGCCAGCAGTTTGACAGGCGCCCTCGATGGCTACACCTTC; CDR3aa: CASSLTGALDGYTF
len: 15; v_gene: TRBV5-1; d_gene: NA; abundance: NA; j_gene: TRBJ2-5; CDR3nt: TGCGCCAGCAGCTTGGCCGTGCCTATTCAAGAGACCCAGTACTTC; CDR3aa: CASSLAVPIQETQYF
len: 11; v_gene: TRBV28; d_gene: NA; abundance: NA; j_gene: TRBJ2-5; CDR3nt: TGTGCCAGCAGTTTAGCAGAGACCCAGTACTTC; CDR3aa: CASSLAETQYF
len: 14; v_gene: TRBV5-4; d_gene: NA; abundance: NA; j_gene: TRBJ2-7; CDR3nt: TGTGCCAGCAGCCTCCCAGGTCCCGGGTACGAGCAGTACTTC; CDR3aa: CASSLPGPGYEQYF
len: 15; v_gene: TRBV6-4; d_gene: NA; abundance: NA; j_gene: TRBJ2-7; CDR3nt: TGTGCCAGCAGTGACTGGGAGACAGACCTCTACGAGCAGTACTTC; CDR3aa: CASSDWETDLYEQYF
len: 14; v_gene: TRBV6-5; d_gene: NA; abundance: NA; j_gene: TRBJ1-2; CDR3nt: TGTGCCAGCAGTTACTCGGCCCAGAGCAGGGGCTACACCTTC; CDR3aa: CASSYSAQSRGYTF
len: 18; v_gene: TRBV7-8; d_gene: TRBD1; abundance: NA; j_gene: TRBJ2-7; CDR3nt: TGTGCCAGCAGCTTAAAGCTTAGCCGTTGGACAGGGACCTACGAGCAGTACTTC; CDR3aa: CASSLKLSRWTGTYEQYF
len: 14; v_gene: TRBV27; d_gene: TRBD2; abundance: NA; j_gene: TRBJ2-7; CDR3nt: TGTGCCAGCGTCCCCGCGGGGGGTAGTTACGAGCAGTACTTC; CDR3aa: CASVPAGGSYEQYF
len: 14; v_gene: TRBV30; d_gene: NA; abundance: NA; j_gene: TRBJ1-3; CDR3nt: TGTGCCTGGAGTGTTTCGGGGGCTGGAAACACCATATATTTT; CDR3aa: CAWSVSGAGNTIYF
len: 13; v_gene: TRBV5-6; d_gene: NA; abundance: NA; j_gene: TRBJ2-2; CDR3nt: TGTGCCAGCAGCTTGGCCAGGGGACGCGACAGATTTTTT; CDR3aa: CASSLARGRDRFF
len: 18; v_gene: TRBV19; d_gene: TRBD1; abundance: NA; j_gene: TRBJ1-2; CDR3nt: TGTGCCAGTAGTATAGATGCTACCGGGACAGGGCTCTCCTATGGCTACACCTTC; CDR3aa: CASSIDATGTGLSYGYTF
len: 14; v_gene: TRBV5-1; d_gene: NA; abundance: NA; j_gene: TRBJ1-6; CDR3nt: TGCGCCAGCAGCTTGGAGGGTGGTAATTCACCCCTCCACTTT; CDR3aa: CASSLEGGNSPLHF
len: 13; v_gene: TRBV18; d_gene: NA; abundance: NA; j_gene: TRBJ1-1; CDR3nt: TGTGCCAGCAGCGGACAGAAGAACACTGAAGCTTTCTTT; CDR3aa: CASSGQKNTEAFF
len: 13; v_gene: TRBV19; d_gene: NA; abundance: NA; j_gene: TRBJ2-7; CDR3nt: TGTGCCAGCCGGGCCCCGAGCACCTACGAGCAGTACTTC; CDR3aa: CASRAPSTYEQYF
len: 14; v_gene: TRBV6-4; d_gene: TRBD2; abundance: NA; j_gene: TRBJ2-3; CDR3nt: TGTGCCAGCAGTGAGGCTAGCGGAGGCGTCACGCAGTATTTT; CDR3aa: CASSEASGGVTQYF
len: 15; v_gene: TRBV3-1/TRBV3-2; d_gene: TRBD1; abundance: NA; j_gene: TRBJ1-1; CDR3nt: TGTGCCAGCAGCCAATCAGGGGGCAGGATCACTGAAGCTTTCTTT; CDR3aa: CASSQSGGRITEAFF
len: 16; v_gene: TRBV4-2; d_gene: NA; abundance: NA; j_gene: TRBJ1-4; CDR3nt: TGTGCCAGCAGCCCAGGACACGAGGGATCTAATGAAAAACTGTTTTTT; CDR3aa: CASSPGHEGSNEKLFF
len: 13; v_gene: TRBV11-3; d_gene: NA; abundance: NA; j_gene: TRBJ2-1; CDR3nt: TGTGCCAGCAGCTCGGGGTCGGTGAATGAGCAGTTCTTC; CDR3aa: CASSSGSVNEQFF
len: 13; v_gene: TRBV6-4; d_gene: NA; abundance: NA; j_gene: TRBJ1-1; CDR3nt: TGTGCCAGCTCTAGGTATACTGACACTGAAGCTTTCTTT; CDR3aa: CASSRYTDTEAFF
len: 16; v_gene: TRBV28; d_gene: NA; abundance: NA; j_gene: TRBJ2-5; CDR3nt: TGTGCCAGCAGCGACCCGGTGTCACCGTACCAAGAGACCCAGTACTTC; CDR3aa: CASSDPVSPYQETQYF
len: 17; v_gene: TRBV7-8; d_gene: TRBD1; abundance: NA; j_gene: TRBJ1-5; CDR3nt: TGTGCCAGCAGCCAGGGACAGGGAACGCATAGCAATCAGCCCCAGCATTTT; CDR3aa: CASSQGQGTHSNQPQHF
len: 15; v_gene: TRBV18; d_gene: TRBD2; abundance: NA; j_gene: TRBJ2-1; CDR3nt: TGTGCCAGCTCACCAACTAGCGGGAGTCTGTATGAGCAGTTCTTC; CDR3aa: CASSPTSGSLYEQFF
len: 13; v_gene: TRBV10-3; d_gene: TRBD2; abundance: once; j_gene: TRBJ2-7; CDR3nt: TGTGCCAGCCGGGGAGGGGAAGAGGGTGAGCAGTACTTC; CDR3aa: CASRGGEEGEQYF
len: 12; v_gene: TRBV7-3; d_gene: NA; abundance: NA; j_gene: TRBJ1-1; CDR3nt: TGTGCCAGCTCCAGGCCGAACACTGAAGCTTTCTTT; CDR3aa: CASSRPNTEAFF
len: 13; v_gene: TRBV7-3; d_gene: NA; abundance: NA; j_gene: TRBJ1-1; CDR3nt: TGTGCCAGCAGCTATCACTGGAACACTGAAGCTTTCTTT; CDR3aa: CASSYHWNTEAFF
len: 14; v_gene: TRBV5-1; d_gene: NA; abundance: NA; j_gene: TRBJ1-3; CDR3nt: TGCGCCAGCAGCTCCGTAGGGACTGGAAACACCATATATTTT; CDR3aa: CASSSVGTGNTIYF
len: 15; v_gene: TRBV9; d_gene: NA; abundance: NA; j_gene: TRBJ2-7; CDR3nt: TGTGCCAGCAGCGTAGCTCCCAGCGGCGCCTACGAGCAGTACTTC; CDR3aa: CASSVAPSGAYEQYF
len: 15; v_gene: TRBV5-1; d_gene: TRBD1; abundance: NA; j_gene: TRBJ1-1; CDR3nt: TGCGCCAGCAGCTTGGGGGGGACAGGGGGCACTGAAGCTTTCTTT; CDR3aa: CASSLGGTGGTEAFF
len: 14; v_gene: TRBV18; d_gene: NA; abundance: NA; j_gene: TRBJ2-7; CDR3nt: TGTGCCAGCTCACCAGGTAGACAGAACTACGAGCAGTACTTC; CDR3aa: CASSPGRQNYEQYF
len: 13; v_gene: TRBV29-1; d_gene: NA; abundance: NA; j_gene: TRBJ1-2; CDR3nt: TGCAGCGTTGAGGGCAGGGATGAGTATGGCTACACCTTC; CDR3aa: CSVEGRDEYGYTF
len: 16; v_gene: TRBV5-4; d_gene: NA; abundance: once; j_gene: TRBJ2-7; CDR3nt: TGTGCCAGCAGCCAAACTACCTTCTCGAGGGCCTACGAGCAGTACTTC; CDR3aa: CASSQTTFSRAYEQYF
len: 15; v_gene: TRBV30; d_gene: TRBD1; abundance: NA; j_gene: TRBJ2-2; CDR3nt: TGTGCCTGGAACAGGGGAGCCGGGAACACCGGGGAGCTGTTTTTT; CDR3aa: CAWNRGAGNTGELFF
len: 12; v_gene: TRBV3-1/TRBV3-2; d_gene: TRBD1; abundance: NA; j_gene: TRBJ1-2; CDR3nt: TGTGCCAGCAGCAGACAGGGGTATGGCTACACCTTC; CDR3aa: CASSRQGYGYTF
len: 15; v_gene: TRBV5-1; d_gene: TRBD1; abundance: NA; j_gene: TRBJ2-7; CDR3nt: TGCGCCAGCAGCTTCACAGGGGCCATTGTCTACGAGCAGTACTTC; CDR3aa: CASSFTGAIVYEQYF
len: 14; v_gene: TRBV19; d_gene: TRBD1; abundance: NA; j_gene: TRBJ1-4; CDR3nt: TGTGCCAGTAGTATCCGAGGGGGCAGTGAAAAACTGTTTTTT; CDR3aa: CASSIRGGSEKLFF
len: 13; v_gene: TRBV12-3/TRBV12-4; d_gene: NA; abundance: once; j_gene: TRBJ1-1; CDR3nt: TGTGCCACCCGTGCGACAGTGAACACTGAAGCTTTCTTT; CDR3aa: CATRATVNTEAFF
len: 15; v_gene: TRBV5-1; d_gene: NA; abundance: once; j_gene: TRBJ1-4; CDR3nt: TGCGCCAGCAGCATAGGAGGAGTGGCTAATGAAAAACTGTTTTTT; CDR3aa: CASSIGGVANEKLFF
len: 15; v_gene: TRBV9; d_gene: NA; abundance: NA; j_gene: TRBJ2-5; CDR3nt: TGTGCCAGCAGCGTAGCTTTAACCGCCCAAGAGACCCAGTACTTC; CDR3aa: CASSVALTAQETQYF
len: 13; v_gene: TRBV24-1; d_gene: NA; abundance: NA; j_gene: TRBJ2-3; CDR3nt: TGTGCCACCAGTGAGAGGGCCACAGATACGCAGTATTTT; CDR3aa: CATSERATDTQYF
len: 14; v_gene: TRBV18; d_gene: NA; abundance: once; j_gene: TRBJ2-5; CDR3nt: TGTGCCAGCTCACCCCCCTTTTCGGGGGTGGCCCAGTACTTC; CDR3aa: CASSPPFSGVAQYF
len: 13; v_gene: TRBV7-2; d_gene: NA; abundance: NA; j_gene: TRBJ1-1; CDR3nt: TGTGCCAGCAGCTTACAGGTGAACACTGAAGCTTTCTTT; CDR3aa: CASSLQVNTEAFF
len: 13; v_gene: TRBV27; d_gene: NA; abundance: NA; j_gene: TRBJ1-1; CDR3nt: TGTGCCAGCAGTTCCCCCAGGGAAGCTGAAGCTTTCTTT; CDR3aa: CASSSPREAEAFF
len: 17; v_gene: TRBV24-1; d_gene: TRBD2; abundance: NA; j_gene: TRBJ2-5; CDR3nt: TGTGCCACCAGTGATCTGACTAGCGGGGGTTACCAAGAGACCCAGTACTTC; CDR3aa: CATSDLTSGGYQETQYF
len: 15; v_gene: TRBV4-1; d_gene: TRBD2; abundance: NA; j_gene: TRBJ2-3; CDR3nt: TGCGCCAGCAGCCAATTAGCGGGGACTACAGATACGCAGTATTTT; CDR3aa: CASSQLAGTTDTQYF